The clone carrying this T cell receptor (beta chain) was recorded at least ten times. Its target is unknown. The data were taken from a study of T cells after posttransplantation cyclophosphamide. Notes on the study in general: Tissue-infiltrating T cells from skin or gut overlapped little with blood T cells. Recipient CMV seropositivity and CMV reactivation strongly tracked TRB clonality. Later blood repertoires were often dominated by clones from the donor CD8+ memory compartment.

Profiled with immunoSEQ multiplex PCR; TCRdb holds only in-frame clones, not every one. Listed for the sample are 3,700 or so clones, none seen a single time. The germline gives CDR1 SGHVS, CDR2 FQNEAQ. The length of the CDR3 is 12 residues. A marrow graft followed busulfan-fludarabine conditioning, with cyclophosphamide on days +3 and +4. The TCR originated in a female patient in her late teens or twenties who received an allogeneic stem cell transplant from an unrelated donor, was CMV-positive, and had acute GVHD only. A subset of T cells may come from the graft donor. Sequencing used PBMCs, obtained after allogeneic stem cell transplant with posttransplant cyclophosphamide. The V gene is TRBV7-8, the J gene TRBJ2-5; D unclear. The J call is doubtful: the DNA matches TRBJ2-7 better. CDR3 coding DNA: TGTGCCAGCAGCTTACCGCCGTACGAGCAGTACTTC. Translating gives CASSLPPYEQYF.